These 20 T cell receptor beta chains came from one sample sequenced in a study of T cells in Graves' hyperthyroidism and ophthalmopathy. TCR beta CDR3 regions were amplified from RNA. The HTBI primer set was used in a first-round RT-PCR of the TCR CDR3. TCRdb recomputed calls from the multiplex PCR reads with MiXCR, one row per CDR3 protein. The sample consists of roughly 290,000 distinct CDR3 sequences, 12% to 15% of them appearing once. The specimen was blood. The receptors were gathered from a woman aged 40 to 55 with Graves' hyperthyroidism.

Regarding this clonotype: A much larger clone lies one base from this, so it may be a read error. Written as DNA, the CDR3 is TGTGCCAGCAGCCAAGACAGGGCGAACACCGGGGGGCTGTTTTTT. This gives the protein CASSQDRANTGGLFF. The chain carries TRBV7-8 and TRBJ2-2; perhaps TRBD1 as D (7 bases). The germline V gene encodes CDR1 SGHVS and CDR2 FQNEAQ. The CDR3 has 15 residues.

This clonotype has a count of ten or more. DNA for the CDR3: TGTGCCAGCACCAAAGACAGGGGAAACTATGGCTACACCTTC. It codes for CASTKDRGNYGYTF. This chain connects TRBV6-1 to TRBJ1-2; 8 bases are a match to TRBD1. The germline V gene encodes CDR1 MNHNS and CDR2 SASEGT. The CDR3 consists of 14 residues. V lost 7 bases to trimming and J lost 2 bases; unmatched junction nucleotides: 6.

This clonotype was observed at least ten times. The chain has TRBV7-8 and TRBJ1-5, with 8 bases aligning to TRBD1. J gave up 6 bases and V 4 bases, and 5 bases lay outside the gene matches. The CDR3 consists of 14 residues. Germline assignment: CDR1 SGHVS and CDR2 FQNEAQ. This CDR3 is CASSYGQGGQPQHF. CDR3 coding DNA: TGTGCCAGCAGCTACGGACAGGGCGGTCAGCCCCAGCATTTT.

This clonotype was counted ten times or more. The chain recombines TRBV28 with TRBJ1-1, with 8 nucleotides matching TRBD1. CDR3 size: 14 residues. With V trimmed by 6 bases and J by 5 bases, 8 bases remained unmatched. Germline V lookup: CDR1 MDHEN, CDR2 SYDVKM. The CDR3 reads CASSLGQARTEAFF. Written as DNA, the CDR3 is TGTGCCAGCAGCTTGGGACAGGCTAGGACTGAAGCTTTCTTT.

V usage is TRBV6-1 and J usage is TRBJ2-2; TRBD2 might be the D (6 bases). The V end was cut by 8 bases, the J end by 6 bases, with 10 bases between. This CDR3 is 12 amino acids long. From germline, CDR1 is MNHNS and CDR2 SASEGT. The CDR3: CASWRGSGELFF. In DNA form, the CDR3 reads TGTGCCAGCTGGCGGGGATCCGGGGAGCTGTTTTTT.

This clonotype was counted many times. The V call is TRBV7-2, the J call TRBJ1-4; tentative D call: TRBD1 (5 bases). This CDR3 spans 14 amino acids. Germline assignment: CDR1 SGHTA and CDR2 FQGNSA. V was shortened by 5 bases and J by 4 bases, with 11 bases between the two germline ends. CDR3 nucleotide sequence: TGTGCCAGCAGCATCGGGGGGGTTAATGAAAAACTGTTTTTT. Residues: CASSIGGVNEKLFF.

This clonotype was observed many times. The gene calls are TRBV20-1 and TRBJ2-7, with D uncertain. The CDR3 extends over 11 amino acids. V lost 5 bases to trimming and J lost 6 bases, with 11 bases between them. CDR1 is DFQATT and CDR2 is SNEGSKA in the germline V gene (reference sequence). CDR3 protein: CSAAPSSEQYF. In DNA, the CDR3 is TGCAGTGCTGCCCCTAGTAGCGAGCAGTACTTC.

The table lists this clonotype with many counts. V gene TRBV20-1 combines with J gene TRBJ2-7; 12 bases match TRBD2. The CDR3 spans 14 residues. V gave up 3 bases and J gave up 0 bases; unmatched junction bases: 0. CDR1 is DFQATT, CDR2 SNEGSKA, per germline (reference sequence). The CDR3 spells CSARTSGSSYEQYF. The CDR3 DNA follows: TGCAGTGCTAGGACTAGCGGGAGCTCCTACGAGCAGTACTTC.

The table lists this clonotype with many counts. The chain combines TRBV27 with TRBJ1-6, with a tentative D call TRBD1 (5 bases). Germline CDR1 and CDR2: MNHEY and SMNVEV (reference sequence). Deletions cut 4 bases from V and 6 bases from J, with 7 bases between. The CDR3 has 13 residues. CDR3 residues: CASSWDVNSPLHF. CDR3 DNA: TGTGCCAGCAGTTGGGACGTTAATTCACCCCTCCACTTT.

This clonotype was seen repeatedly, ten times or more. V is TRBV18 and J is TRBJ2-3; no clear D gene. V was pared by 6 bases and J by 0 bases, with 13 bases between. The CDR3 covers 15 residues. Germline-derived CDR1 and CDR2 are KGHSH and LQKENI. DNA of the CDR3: TGTGCCAGCTCGCGGTCCAGTGGTAGCACAGATACGCAGTATTTT. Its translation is CASSRSSGSTDTQYF.

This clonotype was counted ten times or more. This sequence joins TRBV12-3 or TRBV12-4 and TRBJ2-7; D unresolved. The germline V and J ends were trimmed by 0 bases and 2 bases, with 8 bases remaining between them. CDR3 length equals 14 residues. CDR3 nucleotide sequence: TGTGCCAGCAGTTTAGCGATGCGGACCTACGAGCAGTACTTC. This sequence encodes CASSLAMRTYEQYF.

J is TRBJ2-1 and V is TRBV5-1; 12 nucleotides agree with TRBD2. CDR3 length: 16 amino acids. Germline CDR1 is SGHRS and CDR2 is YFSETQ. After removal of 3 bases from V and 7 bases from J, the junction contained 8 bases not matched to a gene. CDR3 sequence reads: CASSSTGLAGMNEQFF. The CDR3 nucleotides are TGCGCCAGCAGCTCGACTGGACTAGCGGGAATGAATGAGCAGTTCTTC.

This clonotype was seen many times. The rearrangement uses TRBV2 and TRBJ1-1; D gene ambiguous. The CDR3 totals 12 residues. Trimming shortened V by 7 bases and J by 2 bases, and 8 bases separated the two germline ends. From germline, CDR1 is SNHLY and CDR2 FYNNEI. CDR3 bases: TGTGCCAGCAAACGGGGAAACACTGAAGCTTTCTTT. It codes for CASKRGNTEAFF.

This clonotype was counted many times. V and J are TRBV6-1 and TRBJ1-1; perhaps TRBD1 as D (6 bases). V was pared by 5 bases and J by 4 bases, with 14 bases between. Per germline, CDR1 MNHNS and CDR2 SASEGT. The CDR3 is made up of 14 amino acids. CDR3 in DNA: TGTGCCAGCAGTTTACTTGGGGGCGGCACTGAAGCTTTCTTT. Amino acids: CASSLLGGGTEAFF.

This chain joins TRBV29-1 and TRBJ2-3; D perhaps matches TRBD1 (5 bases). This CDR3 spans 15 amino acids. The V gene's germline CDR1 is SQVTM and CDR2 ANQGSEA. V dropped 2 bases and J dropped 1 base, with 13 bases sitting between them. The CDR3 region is CSVERGGQGTDTQYF. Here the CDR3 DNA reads TGCAGCGTTGAAAGGGGTGGTCAGGGCACAGATACGCAGTATTTT.

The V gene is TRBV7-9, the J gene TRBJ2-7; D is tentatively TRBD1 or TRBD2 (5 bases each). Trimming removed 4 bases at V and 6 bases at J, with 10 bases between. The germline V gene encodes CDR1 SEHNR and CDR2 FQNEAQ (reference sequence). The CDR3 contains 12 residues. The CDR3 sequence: CASSSLGPEQYF. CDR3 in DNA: TGTGCCAGCAGCTCTCTGGGACCCGAGCAGTACTTC. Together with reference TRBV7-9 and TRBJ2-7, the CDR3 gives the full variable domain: DTGVSQNPRHKITKRGQNVTFRCDPISEHNRLYWYRQTLGQGPEFLTYFQNEAQLEKSRLLSDRFSAERPKGSFSTLEIQRTEQGDSAMYLCASSSLGPEQYFGPGTRLTVT.

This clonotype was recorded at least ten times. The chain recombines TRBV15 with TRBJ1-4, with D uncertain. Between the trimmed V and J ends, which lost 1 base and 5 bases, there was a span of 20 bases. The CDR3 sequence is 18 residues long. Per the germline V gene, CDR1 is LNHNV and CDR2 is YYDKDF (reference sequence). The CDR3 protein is CATSRVATISTQNEKLFF. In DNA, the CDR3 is TGTGCCACCAGCAGAGTGGCGACTATTTCAACCCAAAATGAAAAACTGTTTTTT.

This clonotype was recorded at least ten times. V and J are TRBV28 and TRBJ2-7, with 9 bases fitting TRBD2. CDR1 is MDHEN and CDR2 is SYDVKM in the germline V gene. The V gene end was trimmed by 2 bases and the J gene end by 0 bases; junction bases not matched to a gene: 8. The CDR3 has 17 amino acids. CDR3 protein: CASSLVGAGGLSYEQYF. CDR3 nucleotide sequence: TGTGCCAGCAGTTTAGTGGGAGCGGGAGGCCTCTCCTACGAGCAGTACTTC. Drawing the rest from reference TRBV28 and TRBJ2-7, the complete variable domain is DVKVTQSSRYLVKRTGEKVFLECVQDMDHENMFWYRQDPGLGLRLIYFSYDVKMKEKGDIPEGYSVSREKKERFSLILESASTNQTSMYLCASSLVGAGGLSYEQYFGPGTRLTVT.

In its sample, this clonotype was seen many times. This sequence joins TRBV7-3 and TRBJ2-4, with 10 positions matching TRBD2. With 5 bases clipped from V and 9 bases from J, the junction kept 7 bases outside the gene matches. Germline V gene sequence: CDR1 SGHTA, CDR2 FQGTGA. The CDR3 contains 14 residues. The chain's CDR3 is CASSPSGSESIQYF. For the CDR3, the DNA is TGTGCCAGCAGCCCTAGCGGGAGCGAGAGCATTCAGTACTTC.

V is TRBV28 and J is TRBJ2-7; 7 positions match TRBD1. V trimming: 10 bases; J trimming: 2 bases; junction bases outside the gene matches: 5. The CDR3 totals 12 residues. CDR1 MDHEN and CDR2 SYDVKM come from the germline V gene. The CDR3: CATGTATYEQYF. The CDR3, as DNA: TGTGCCACCGGGACAGCCACCTACGAGCAGTACTTC.